This record looks at one T cell receptor (beta chain) sequence and its context. Its antigen is unknown. Antigen-specific CD4+ T cells were expanded with viral peptide pools in the ViraFEST assay before sequencing. Subsequent to 10 days of culture, CD4+ T cells were isolated. No vaccinee had earlier SARS-CoV-2 infection, and nucleocapsid antibodies were negative. Peptides at around 10 ug/ml and IL-2 at approximately 9.1 IU/ml were added to 2 million or so PBMC per well. Half the medium was replaced with IL-2 medium on days 3 and 7. This sample is drawn from a study of vaccination effects on CD4 cells after COVID-19. Study summary: Two-dose BNT162b2 or mRNA-1273 vaccination was given to participants.

V lost 4 bases, J lost 2 bases, and 14 bases lay in between. Germline CDR1 LGHNT, CDR2 FRNRAP. This CDR3 has 15 amino acids. The study's findings and limits: Vaccine- and infection-induced clones showed marked clonal contraction late following vaccination.

TCRdb keeps only in-frame clones here, not all; method: immunoSEQ multiplex PCR. The data show around 19,000 clones, around 76% seen once. Here the sequenced sample was CD4+ T cells from PBMCs cultured with HCoV-NL63 spike peptides, taken before COVID-19 vaccination. This TCR was sampled from a human donor who received a COVID-19 vaccine. This chain links TRBV12-5 with TRBJ2-5; the D gene is possibly TRBD1 (6 bases). The CDR3 DNA follows: TGTGCTAGTGGTTCAGGGGCGAGTTTTCAAGAGACCCAGTACTTC. Amino acids: CASGSGASFQETQYF. The whole variable domain, remainder taken from reference TRBV12-5 and TRBJ2-5, is DARVTQTPRHKVTEMGQEVTMRCQPILGHNTVFWYRQTMMQGLELLAYFRNRAPLDDSGMPKDRFSAEMPDATLATLKIQPSEPRDSAVYFCASGSGASFQETQYFGPGTRLLVL.